This TCR beta chain was recovered during a study of Graves' ophthalmopathy and Graves' hyperthyroidism. Study observations and caveats: In blood, most expanded thyroid clonotypes above 0.001 frequency were also detected. Researchers report that a 13-signature model separated ophthalmopathy from stable hyperthyroidism, posting about 87% sensitivity and roughly 81% specificity.

V lost 3 bases, J lost 12 bases, and 7 bases stayed unmatched. Per the germline V gene, CDR1 is SGHAT and CDR2 is FQNNGV. The CDR3 consists of 12 residues. RNA transcripts provided the template for amplifying TCR beta CDR3 regions. Second-round multiplex PCR came after a first-round RT-PCR that employed HTBI primers. Each CDR3 protein gets one entry after TCRdb re-called the multiplex PCR reads with MiXCR. The table records about 150,000 distinct CDR3 sequences, 37% of them present only once. Points on this clonotype: Its target is not known.

The diagnosis was founded upon clinical symptoms, serum thyroxine, TRAb, thyroid ultrasound and orbital computed tomography. Input material: peripheral blood. The chain couples TRBV11-2 to TRBJ2-5, with TRBD2 matching over 7 bases. The origin of this receptor is a woman in her thirties or forties with Graves' ophthalmopathy. This chain's CDR3 is CASSLIQGGEYF. In DNA, the CDR3 is TGTGCCAGCAGCTTGATCCAGGGAGGGGAGTACTTC.